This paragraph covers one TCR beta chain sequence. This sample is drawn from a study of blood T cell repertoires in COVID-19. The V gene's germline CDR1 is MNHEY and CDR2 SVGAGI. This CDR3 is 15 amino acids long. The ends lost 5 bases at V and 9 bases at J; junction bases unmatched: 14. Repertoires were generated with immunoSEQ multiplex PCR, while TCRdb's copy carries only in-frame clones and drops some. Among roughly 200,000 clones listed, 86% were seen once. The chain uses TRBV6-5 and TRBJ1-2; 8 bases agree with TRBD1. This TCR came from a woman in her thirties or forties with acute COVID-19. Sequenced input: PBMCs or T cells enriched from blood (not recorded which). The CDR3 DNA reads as TGTGCCAGCAGTCCGATCGGGCAGGGGGCTGAGAGCTACACCTTC. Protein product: CASSPIGQGAESYTF.